These 27 T cell receptor beta chains were all obtained from the same sample, sequenced in a study of blood T cell repertoires in COVID-19. Sequencing was performed with immunoSEQ multiplex PCR; in TCRdb, only in-frame clones are kept and a portion is missing. Of some 320,000 clones in the sample, roughly 86% were seen once. The sample was peripheral blood. Receptor source: a woman aged 50 to 65 who had recovered from COVID-19.

The chain joins TRBV2 to TRBJ2-1, with 12 bases fitting TRBD2. CDR1 is SNHLY, CDR2 FYNNEI, per germline. V was pared by 2 bases and J by 7 bases, with 3 bases of the junction left unmatched. The CDR3 covers 15 residues. This CDR3 is CASSELAGGPNEQFF. The CDR3 bases are TGTGCCAGCAGTGAACTAGCGGGAGGGCCGAATGAGCAGTTCTTC.

This clone was found once. The chain recombines TRBV6-5 with TRBJ2-7; 8 bases align to TRBD2. Germline CDR1 reads MNHEY; CDR2 reads SVGAGI. V gave up 8 bases and J gave up 0 bases; unmatched junction bases: 6. The CDR3 consists of 14 residues. For the CDR3, the DNA is TGTGCCAGCCGAAGCGGACTAGCCTCCTACGAGCAGTACTTC. This gives the protein CASRSGLASYEQYF.

This chain connects TRBV24-1 to TRBJ1-3; 8 bases line up with TRBD1. The CDR3 sequence is 19 residues long. Germline V gene lookup returns CDR1 KGHDR and CDR2 SFDVKD. V lost 4 bases, J lost 0 bases, and 13 bases stayed unmatched. The CDR3 sequence is CATSDIRGPYFFSGNTIYF. The CDR3 DNA reads TGTGCCACCAGTGACATCAGGGGGCCTTATTTTTTCTCTGGAAACACCATATATTTT.

This chain connects TRBV28 to TRBJ2-7, with 14 bases that match TRBD2. Germline-derived CDR1 and CDR2 are MDHEN and SYDVKM. The CDR3 is made up of 15 amino acids. J lost 2 bases, V lost 6 bases, and 3 bases had no gene match. The DNA of the CDR3 is TGTGCCAGCAGACCGGGACTAGCGGGAGCCTACGAGCAGTACTTC. It is translated as CASRPGLAGAYEQYF.

The gene calls are TRBV28 and TRBJ2-5; 9 bases are a match to TRBD2. This CDR3 has 15 amino acids. Germline CDR1 is MDHEN and CDR2 is SYDVKM. The junction had 6 bases not matched to a gene; V was cut back by 3 bases and J by 4 bases. In DNA form, the CDR3 reads TGTGCCAGCAGTTTGAGGGCGGGGGGGTCAGAGACCCAGTACTTC. Residues: CASSLRAGGSETQYF.

This chain links TRBV5-8 with TRBJ1-1, with D possibly TRBD1 on 5 matching bases. This CDR3 contains 11 residues. Trimming took off 3 bases at V and 10 bases at J, with 10 bases between the two ends. The germline V gene encodes CDR1 SGHTS and CDR2 YDEGEE. The CDR3 region is CASSYGAGAFF. The CDR3 nucleotides read TGTGCCAGCAGCTATGGGGCTGGAGCTTTCTTT.

The rearrangement joins TRBV7-2 to TRBJ1-1; unclear D gene. The CDR3 totals 15 residues. Germline loops: CDR1 SGHTA, CDR2 FQGNSA. V lost 6 bases to trimming and J lost 1 base, with 15 bases between them. CDR3 sequence: CASSRNGGENTEAFF. In DNA form, the CDR3 reads TGTGCCAGCAGTCGGAATGGCGGAGAGAACACTGAAGCTTTCTTT.

This chain links TRBV28 with TRBJ1-1; TRBD1 matches 8 bases. V lost 5 bases to trimming and J lost 7 bases; unmatched junction nucleotides: 3. The germline CDR1 and CDR2 sequences are MDHEN and SYDVKM. This CDR3 has 12 residues. The CDR3 DNA follows: TGTGCCAGCAGTGCCAGGGGGCGTGAAGCTTTCTTT. Amino acid sequence: CASSARGREAFF.

This chain joins TRBV6-6 and TRBJ1-1, with unresolved D. The germline V gene has CDR1 MNHNY and CDR2 SVGAGI (reference sequence). V lost 8 bases and J lost 6, with 25 bases in between. This CDR3 has 16 amino acids. The CDR3 sequence is CASPPGSGEGWSEAFF. The CDR3 DNA reads TGTGCCAGCCCTCCGGGATCTGGGGAGGGATGGTCTGAAGCTTTCTTT.

This chain connects TRBV24-1 to TRBJ2-1; 10 nucleotides line up with TRBD2. The V gene's germline CDR1 is KGHDR and CDR2 SFDVKD. The CDR3 contains 15 residues. The ends lost 4 bases at V and 6 bases at J; junction bases unmatched: 5. The CDR3 nucleotides read TGTGCCACCAGTGAAAGCGGGGGGGCCCGCAATGAGCAGTTCTTC. Translated: CATSESGGARNEQFF.

This chain uses TRBV18 with TRBJ2-4, with TRBD2 as a possible D gene (6 bases). V was pared by 3 bases and J by 6 bases, with 15 bases between. Per germline, CDR1 KGHSH and CDR2 LQKENI. This CDR3 has 15 residues. CDR3 sequence reads: CASSPLPQEGNIQYF. The CDR3 DNA reads TGTGCCAGCTCACCTCTCCCCCAGGAGGGAAACATTCAGTACTTC.

This clone came up once. The rearrangement joins TRBV6-6 to TRBJ1-4; 7 nucleotides line up with TRBD1. Germline V CDR1 and CDR2: MNHNY, SVGAGI (reference sequence). Trimming removed 7 bases from V and 7 bases from J; junction bases left unmatched: 15. The CDR3 is 16 amino acids. The CDR3 sequence is CASIPRRRGLSEKLFF. The CDR3 DNA is TGTGCCAGCATTCCGAGGAGGAGGGGGCTGAGTGAAAAACTGTTTTTT.

This rearrangement joins TRBV3-1 (or the pseudogene TRBV3-2) to TRBJ1-1; 10 positions match TRBD1. Germline values: CDR1 LGHDT, CDR2 YNNKEL (reference sequence). Trimming removed 0 bases from V and 8 bases from J; junction bases left unmatched: 6. The CDR3 loop spans 15 amino acids. The CDR3 sequence is CASSQDSVTGGEAFF. The CDR3 nucleotides are TGTGCCAGCAGCCAAGACTCTGTGACAGGGGGCGAAGCTTTCTTT.

The rearrangement uses TRBV5-5 and TRBJ1-1; D is ambiguous. Germline V gives CDR1 SGHKS, CDR2 YYEKEE (reference sequence). The V gene lost 2 bases and the J gene lost 3 bases, with 8 bases spanning the gap. CDR3 length: 13 residues. CDR3 nucleotides: TGTGCCAGCAGCTTCGGGTCGGACACTGAAGCTTTCTTT. This codes for CASSFGSDTEAFF.

The gene calls are TRBV6-5 and TRBJ1-2; 8 bases align to TRBD1. Germline lookup yields CDR1 MNHEY and CDR2 SVGAGI. The ends lost 4 bases at V and 1 base at J; junction bases unmatched: 5. There are 15 residues in the CDR3. CDR3 region: CASSSGGVVNYGYTF. CDR3 DNA sequence: TGTGCCAGCAGTTCAGGGGGCGTGGTTAACTATGGCTACACCTTC.

The genes are TRBV21-1 and TRBJ1-1. TRBV21-1 is a recognized pseudogene. The CDR3 loop spans 14 amino acids. As DNA, the CDR3 is TGTGCCAGCAGCAAAGTGTGTATGAACACTGAAGCTTTCTTT. Protein sequence: CASSKVCMNTEAFF.

The chain uses TRBV6-6 and TRBJ1-2; the D gene is possibly TRBD1 (6 bases). CDR3 length: 15 amino acids. The V end was cut by 0 bases, the J end by 4 bases, with 12 bases between. Germline V lookup: CDR1 MNHNY, CDR2 SVGAGI (reference sequence). The CDR3 here is CASSYSGGLIYGYTF. The DNA of the CDR3 is TGTGCCAGCAGTTACTCGGGGGGGCTGATCTATGGCTACACCTTC.

V and J are TRBV7-9 and TRBJ2-2, with TRBD1 matching 8 bases. The germline gives CDR1 SEHNR, CDR2 FQNEAQ (reference sequence). The CDR3 consists of 14 residues. The trim removed 3 bases at V and 7 bases at J, leaving 4 bases unmatched. CDR3 sequence (DNA): TGTGCCAGCAGCTTCAGGGGGCTTGTCGGGGAGCTGTTTTTT. As protein: CASSFRGLVGELFF.

The chain carries TRBV5-1 and TRBJ2-5, with D possibly matching TRBD1 (7 bases). The germline gives CDR1 SGHRS, CDR2 YFSETQ. V was cut by 4 bases and J by 5 bases, with 15 bases left in between. CDR3 length equals 14 residues. CDR3 sequence (DNA): TGCGCCAGCAGCACCACGACAGGGAGGGAGACCCAGTACTTC. This translates into CASSTTTGRETQYF.

This clone is a singleton in its sample. The rearrangement joins TRBV2 to TRBJ2-3; the match to TRBD2 covers 13 bases. V lost 6 bases, J lost 9 bases, and 12 bases stayed unmatched. The CDR3 extends over 16 amino acids. The germline gives CDR1 SNHLY, CDR2 FYNNEI. CDR3 DNA: TGTGCCAGCAGCGCGAGGGGACTAGCGGGATCTGGGACGCAGTATTTT. Translating gives CASSARGLAGSGTQYF. Combining the CDR3 with reference TRBV2 and TRBJ2-3 gives the whole variable domain EPEVTQTPSHQVTQMGQEVILRCVPISNHLYFYWYRQILGQKVEFLVSFYNNEISEKSEIFDDQFSVERPDGSNFTLKIRSTKLEDSAMYFCASSARGLAGSGTQYFGPGTRLTVL.

The sample holds one count of this clone. V usage is TRBV10-3 and J usage is TRBJ2-1; 8 bases are shared with TRBD2. The V and J ends lost 4 bases and 7 bases, in that order; junction bases with no gene match: 9. CDR1 is ENHRY and CDR2 is SYGVKD in the germline V gene. The CDR3 covers 15 residues. CDR3 sequence: CAISGQAGEGNEQFF. CDR3 coding DNA: TGTGCCATCAGTGGGCAAGCGGGAGAAGGGAATGAGCAGTTCTTC.

The rearrangement uses TRBV28 and TRBJ2-2, with D tentatively TRBD1 (5 bases). The CDR3 is 14 residues long. Trimming cost V 4 bases and J 1 base, with 7 bases left between them. Germline CDR1 reads MDHEN; CDR2 reads SYDVKM. Written as DNA, the CDR3 is TGTGCCAGCAGTTCAGGACAGAACACCGGGGAGCTGTTTTTT. Translated: CASSSGQNTGELFF.

The gene calls are TRBV11-3 and TRBJ1-1, with 7 bases identical to TRBD1. The J segment lost 4 bases and the V segment lost 5 bases, leaving 7 bases of the junction unmatched. This CDR3 spans 14 amino acids. Germline CDR1 SGHNT, CDR2 YENEEA. The chain's CDR3 is CASSTRQGSTEAFF. The CDR3 nucleotides are TGTGCCAGCAGCACAAGACAGGGATCCACTGAAGCTTTCTTT. The variable domain in full, completed from reference TRBV11-3 and TRBJ1-1, reads EAGVVQSPRYKIIEKKQPVAFWCNPISGHNTLYWYLQNLGQGPELLIRYENEEAVDDSQLPKDRFSAERLKGVDSTLKIQPAELGDSAVYLCASSTRQGSTEAFFGQGTRLTVV.

V is TRBV28 and J is TRBJ2-1, with 12 bases aligning to TRBD2. Germline CDR1 reads MDHEN; CDR2 reads SYDVKM. V lost 5 bases and J lost 4; bases outside the gene matches: 3. The CDR3 spans 15 residues. This chain's CDR3 is CASSQTSGRYNEQFF. The CDR3 nucleotides are TGTGCCAGCAGTCAGACTAGCGGGAGATACAATGAGCAGTTCTTC. The full variable domain, in which reference TRBV28 and TRBJ2-1 provide the parts outside the CDR3, is DVKVTQSSRYLVKRTGEKVFLECVQDMDHENMFWYRQDPGLGLRLIYFSYDVKMKEKGDIPEGYSVSREKKERFSLILESASTNQTSMYLCASSQTSGRYNEQFFGPGTRLTVL.

The rearrangement links TRBV12-3 or TRBV12-4 to TRBJ2-1, with 11 bases matching TRBD2. CDR3 size: 13 residues. The trim removed 6 bases at V and 8 bases at J, leaving 3 bases unmatched. The CDR3 protein is CASSGLAGHEQFF. The CDR3 coding sequence is TGTGCCAGCAGCGGACTAGCGGGCCATGAGCAGTTCTTC.

The chain couples TRBV7-2 to TRBJ1-6, with TRBD1 as a possible D gene (6 bases). V was pared by 5 bases and J by 8 bases, with 16 bases between. The CDR3 totals 15 residues. Germline CDR1 SGHTA, CDR2 FQGNSA. The CDR3 reads CASSTDTGRDSPLHF. The CDR3 DNA reads as TGTGCCAGCAGCACGGACACAGGGAGAGATTCACCCCTCCACTTT.

This clone was detected once. The rearrangement links TRBV7-8 to TRBJ2-1; maybe TRBD2 (5 bases). The CDR3 contains 16 residues. V shed 5 bases and J shed 3 bases, with 17 bases lying between them. Per germline, CDR1 SGHVS and CDR2 FQNEAQ. CDR3 sequence reads: CASSPMRGGFYNEQFF. Written as DNA, the CDR3 is TGTGCCAGCAGCCCGATGCGCGGCGGGTTCTACAATGAGCAGTTCTTC.